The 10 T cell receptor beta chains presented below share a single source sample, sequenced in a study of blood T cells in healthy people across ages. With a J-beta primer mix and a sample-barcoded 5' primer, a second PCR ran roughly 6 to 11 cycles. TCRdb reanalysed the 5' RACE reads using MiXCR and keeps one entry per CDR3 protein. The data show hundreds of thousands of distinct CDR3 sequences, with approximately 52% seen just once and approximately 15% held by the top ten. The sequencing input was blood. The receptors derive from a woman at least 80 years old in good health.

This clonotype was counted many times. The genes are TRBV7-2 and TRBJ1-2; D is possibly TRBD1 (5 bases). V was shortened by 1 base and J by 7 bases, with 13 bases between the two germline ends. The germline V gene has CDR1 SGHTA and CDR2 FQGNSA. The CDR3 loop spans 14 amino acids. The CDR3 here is CASSLGQQWGGYTF. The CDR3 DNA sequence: TGTGCCAGCAGCTTAGGACAGCAATGGGGTGGCTACACCTTC.

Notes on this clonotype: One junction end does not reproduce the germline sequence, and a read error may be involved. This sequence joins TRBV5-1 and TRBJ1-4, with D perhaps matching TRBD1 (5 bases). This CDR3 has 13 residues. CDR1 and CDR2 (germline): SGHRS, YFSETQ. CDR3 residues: CVSNRDLNEKLFF. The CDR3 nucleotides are TGCGTCAGCAACCGGGACCTTAATGAAAAACTGTTTTTT. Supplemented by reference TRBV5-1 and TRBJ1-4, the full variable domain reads KAGVTQTPRYLIKTRGQQVTLSCSPISGHRSVSWYQQTPGQGLQFLFEYFSETQRNKGNFPGRFSGRQFSNSRSEMNVSTLELGDSALYLCVSNRDLNEKLFFGSGTQLSVL.

CDR3 region: CSAEASGRNEQFF. The CDR3 bases are TGCAGTGCTGAGGCTAGCGGGAGGAATGAGCAGTTCTTC. The V call is TRBV20-1, the J call TRBJ2-1; 11 nucleotides match TRBD2. After removal of 5 bases from V and 7 bases from J, the junction contained 4 bases not matched to a gene. There are 13 residues in the CDR3. Germline V gene data show CDR1 as DFQATT and CDR2 as SNEGSKA (reference sequence).

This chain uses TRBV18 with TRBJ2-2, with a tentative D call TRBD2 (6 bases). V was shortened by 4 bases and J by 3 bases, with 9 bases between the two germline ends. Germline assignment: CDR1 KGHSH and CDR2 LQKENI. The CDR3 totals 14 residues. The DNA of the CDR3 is TGTGCCAGCTCACGAGGGACTGACACCGGGGAGCTGTTTTTT. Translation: CASSRGTDTGELFF.

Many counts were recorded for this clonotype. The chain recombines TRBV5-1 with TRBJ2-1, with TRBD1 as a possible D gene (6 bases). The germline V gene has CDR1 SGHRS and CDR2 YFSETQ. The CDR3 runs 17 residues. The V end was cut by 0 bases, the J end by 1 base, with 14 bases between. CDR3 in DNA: TGCGCCAGCAGCTTGGTTGGGGGCCCAGGGTCCTACAATGAGCAGTTCTTC. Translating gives CASSLVGGPGSYNEQFF.

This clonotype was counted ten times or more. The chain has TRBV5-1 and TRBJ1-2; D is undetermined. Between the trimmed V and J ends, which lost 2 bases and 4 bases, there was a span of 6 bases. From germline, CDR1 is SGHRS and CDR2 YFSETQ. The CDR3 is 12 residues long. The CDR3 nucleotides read TGCGCCAGCAGCTTAGGTCTCTATGGCTACACCTTC. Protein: CASSLGLYGYTF. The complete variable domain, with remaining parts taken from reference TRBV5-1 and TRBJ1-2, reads KAGVTQTPRYLIKTRGQQVTLSCSPISGHRSVSWYQQTPGQGLQFLFEYFSETQRNKGNFPGRFSGRQFSNSRSEMNVSTLELGDSALYLCASSLGLYGYTFGSGTRLTVV.

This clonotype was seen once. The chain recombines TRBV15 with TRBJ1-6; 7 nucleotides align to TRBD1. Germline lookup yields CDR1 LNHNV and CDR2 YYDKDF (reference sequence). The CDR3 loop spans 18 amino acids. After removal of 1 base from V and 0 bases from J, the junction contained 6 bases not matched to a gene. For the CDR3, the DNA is TGTGCCACCAGCAGAGGGGCGGGACAGAGCTCCTATAATTCACCCCTCCACTTT. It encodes CATSRGAGQSSYNSPLHF.

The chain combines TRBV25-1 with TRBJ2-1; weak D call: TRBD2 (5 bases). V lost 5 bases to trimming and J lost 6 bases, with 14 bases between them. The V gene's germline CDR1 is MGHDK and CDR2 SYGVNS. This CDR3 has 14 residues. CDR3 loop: CASSFGLSGNEQFF. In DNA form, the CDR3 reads TGTGCCAGCAGTTTTGGACTGTCCGGCAATGAGCAGTTCTTC.

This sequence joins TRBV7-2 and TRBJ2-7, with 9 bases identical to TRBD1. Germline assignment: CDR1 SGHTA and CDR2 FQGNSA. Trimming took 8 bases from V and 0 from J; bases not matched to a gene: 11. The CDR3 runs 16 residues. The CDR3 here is CASGLGGQGSSYEQYF. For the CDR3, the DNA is TGTGCCAGCGGCCTGGGGGGACAGGGCAGCTCCTACGAGCAGTACTTC. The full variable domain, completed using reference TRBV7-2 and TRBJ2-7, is GAGVSQSPSNKVTEKGKDVELRCDPISGHTALYWYRQSLGQGLEFLIYFQGNSAPDKSGLPSDRFSAERTGGSVSTLTIQRTQQEDSAVYLCASGLGGQGSSYEQYFGPGTRLTVT.

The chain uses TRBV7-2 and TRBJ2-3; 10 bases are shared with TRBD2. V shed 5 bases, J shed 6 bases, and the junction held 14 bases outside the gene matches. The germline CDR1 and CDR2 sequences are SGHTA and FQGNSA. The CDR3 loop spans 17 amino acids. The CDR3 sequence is CASSPGGLAGGSDTQYF. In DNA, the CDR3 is TGTGCCAGCAGCCCGGGGGGTTTAGCGGGGGGATCGGATACGCAGTATTTT.